Presented here are 20 T cell receptor beta chains from one specimen sequenced in a study of regulatory T cells in long-lasting Graves disease (dated by TCRdb to about 2021). The time point label, as the study defines it: persistent/refractory GD, antithyroid drugs over 5 years with positive TRAb. RNA was extracted from PBMCs in TRIzol for both TCR sequencing and RNA sequencing. Library preparation used multiplex PCR. These reads were obtained on an Illumina HiSeq 4000. To build TCR beta libraries, CDR3 regions were amplified by Arm-PCR using iRepertoire HTBI primers. The public reads were run again by TCRdb, first through fastp at Q25 and then through MiXCR, and only productive beta chains were kept. Identical CDR3 protein sequences are pooled into one entry, listed with their most common genes and DNA. In this sample the table shows over 650,000 distinct CDR3 sequences, 30% of which occur a single time. The ten largest clones represent under 50% of the sample.

The input for sequencing was peripheral blood mononuclear cells (PBMCs), taken when the disease was refractory, from a patient treated with antithyroid drugs. The receptor set was obtained from a female donor with Graves disease.

This clonotype was seen many times. J is TRBJ1-1 and V is TRBV28; D may be TRBD1 (5 bases). This CDR3 has 13 residues. Germline CDR1 reads MDHEN; CDR2 reads SYDVKM. V dropped 7 bases and J dropped 0 bases, with 9 bases sitting between them. CDR3 in DNA: TGTGCCAGCAACCCAGGGATGAACACTGAAGCTTTCTTT. Encoded protein: CASNPGMNTEAFF.

V and J are TRBV27 and TRBJ1-1, with D possibly being TRBD1 (6 bases). The CDR3 extends over 17 amino acids. CDR1 is MNHEY and CDR2 is SMNVEV in the germline V gene (reference sequence). Trimming removed 2 bases at V and 1 base at J, with 17 bases between. The CDR3 sequence: CASSLTTLGGRNTEAFF. DNA for the CDR3: TGTGCCAGCAGTTTAACGACGCTGGGGGGCAGGAACACTGAAGCTTTCTTT.

This clonotype was recorded at least ten times. This sequence joins TRBV28 and TRBJ1-2; D possibly corresponds to TRBD1 (6 bases). The CDR3 has 13 amino acids. With 5 bases removed from V and 0 bases from J, the gap between germline ends came to 7 bases. In germline, CDR1 is MDHEN, CDR2 SYDVKM. The CDR3 loop is CASSNRANYGYTF. CDR3 bases: TGTGCCAGCAGTAACAGGGCTAACTATGGCTACACCTTC.

This clonotype was seen repeatedly, ten times or more. J is TRBJ2-7 and V is TRBV12-3 or TRBV12-4, with a tentative D call TRBD2 (5 bases). V lost 6 bases, J lost 2 bases, and 11 bases lay in between. The CDR3 sequence is 13 residues long. The chain's CDR3 is CASREGSTYEQYF. The CDR3 DNA follows: TGTGCCAGCAGAGAGGGATCAACCTACGAGCAGTACTTC.

This clonotype was counted a few times. The chain recombines TRBV6-1 with TRBJ1-1, with unresolved D. Germline V gene data show CDR1 as MNHNS and CDR2 as SASEGT. The CDR3 is made up of 13 amino acids. The germline V and J ends were trimmed by 10 bases and 3 bases, with 15 bases remaining between them. CDR3 amino acids: CAILDTLYTEAFF. Here the CDR3 DNA reads TGTGCCATCCTTGACACCCTCTACACTGAAGCTTTCTTT.

The chain uses TRBV7-2 and TRBJ1-2; 11 bases align to TRBD1. The CDR3 is 17 residues long. V dropped 2 bases and J dropped 4; count of bases not matched to a gene: 9. Germline CDR1 reads SGHTA; CDR2 reads FQGNSA. The chain's CDR3 is CASSLRGGQGGFYGYTF. In nucleotides, the CDR3 is TGTGCCAGCAGCTTACGGGGGGGACAGGGGGGTTTCTATGGCTACACCTTC.

The chain combines TRBV27 with TRBJ2-5, with TRBD2 identical over 8 bases. The CDR3 has 15 residues. Germline CDR1 is MNHEY and CDR2 is SMNVEV (reference sequence). Unmatched junction bases numbered 12, after V lost 6 bases and J lost 6 bases. The CDR3 spells CASRHGGASQKTQYF. The CDR3 nucleotides are TGTGCCAGCAGACACGGGGGGGCGTCCCAGAAGACCCAGTACTTC.

This clonotype showed up just once. V and J are TRBV20-1 and TRBJ1-6, with 8 bases matching TRBD1. The germline gives CDR1 DFQATT, CDR2 SNEGSKA (reference sequence). The trim removed 6 bases at V and 3 bases at J, leaving 1 base unmatched. The CDR3 covers 13 residues. CDR3 coding DNA: TGCAGTGCCGGACAGGGCTATAATTCACCCCTCCACTTT. Encoded protein: CSAGQGYNSPLHF.

This clonotype was detected ten times or more. The genes are TRBV7-8 and TRBJ1-5, with 9 bases matching TRBD1. The CDR3 consists of 15 residues. CDR1 is SGHVS, CDR2 FQNEAQ, per germline. The V and J ends lost 1 base and 7 bases, in that order; junction bases with no gene match: 5. For the CDR3, the DNA is TGTGCCAGCAGCTTAGAACAGGGGGCATGGCAGCCCCAGCATTTT. As protein: CASSLEQGAWQPQHF.

This clonotype was found a few times. The rearrangement joins TRBV6-1 to TRBJ2-5; D possibly matches TRBD1 or TRBD2 (6 bases each). The CDR3 runs to 14 residues. Germline-derived CDR1 and CDR2 are MNHNS and SASEGT. The V and J ends lost 5 bases and 4 bases respectively, with 14 bases between them. The CDR3 protein is CASSPVQGGETQYF. The CDR3 DNA reads as TGTGCCAGCAGTCCGGTACAGGGAGGAGAGACCCAGTACTTC.

This clonotype was seen a few times. The chain employs TRBV19 and TRBJ2-7; 14 bases agree with TRBD2. Germline-derived CDR1 and CDR2 are LNHDA and SQIVND (reference sequence). CDR3 length equals 16 residues. Trimming at V came to 5 bases and at J to 2 bases, leaving 5 bases not matched to a gene. CDR3 protein: CASSFGTSGSTYEQYF. Here the CDR3 DNA reads TGTGCCAGTAGTTTTGGGACTAGCGGGAGCACCTACGAGCAGTACTTC.

The chain has TRBV7-2 and TRBJ2-5; perhaps TRBD2 as D (6 bases). Between the trimmed V and J ends, which lost 2 bases and 3 bases, there was a span of 13 bases. CDR1 and CDR2 (germline): SGHTA, FQGNSA. CDR3 length: 15 residues. CDR3 bases: TGTGCCAGCAGCTTACAGAACCGGGGGAAAGAGACCCAGTACTTC. This encodes CASSLQNRGKETQYF.

This clonotype was counted many times. The chain is built from TRBV27 and TRBJ2-5; D unresolved. The germline V gene has CDR1 MNHEY and CDR2 SMNVEV (reference sequence). The CDR3 is 13 residues long. V was clipped by 2 bases and J by 4 bases, with 8 bases between them. The CDR3: CASSLSGSETQYF. The CDR3 region has the DNA TGTGCCAGCAGTTTAAGTGGTTCAGAGACCCAGTACTTC.

This rearrangement joins TRBV29-1 to TRBJ2-5, with 11 bases lining up with TRBD1. V lost 4 bases to trimming and J lost 4 bases; unmatched junction nucleotides: 8. The CDR3 runs 15 residues. Per germline, CDR1 SQVTM and CDR2 ANQGSEA. The CDR3 DNA sequence: TGCAGCGTTGCCGGGACAGGGGGTTTTGGAGAGACCCAGTACTTC. Translated, it gives CSVAGTGGFGETQYF.

The J gene is TRBJ1-2, the V gene TRBV12-3 or TRBV12-4; D call uncertain. With 3 bases removed from V and 1 base from J, the gap between germline ends came to 15 bases. The CDR3 is 16 amino acids. The CDR3 protein is CASSFGVGFGNYGYTF. The CDR3 region has the DNA TGTGCCAGCAGTTTTGGAGTGGGGTTTGGTAACTATGGCTACACCTTC.

This clonotype was detected ten times or more. This sequence joins TRBV10-3 and TRBJ1-1; D may be TRBD1 (6 bases). The V end was cut by 0 bases, the J end by 6 bases, with 8 bases between. The CDR3 totals 13 residues. The germline CDR1 and CDR2 sequences are ENHRY and SYGVKD. CDR3 in amino acids: CAISESQGSEAFF. The DNA of the CDR3 is TGTGCCATCAGTGAGTCCCAGGGGTCTGAAGCTTTCTTT.

V and J are TRBV6-9 and TRBJ1-1; possible D gene TRBD1, 5 bases. The CDR3 length is 16 residues. V gave up 3 bases and J gave up 0 bases, with 14 bases separating them. The germline V gene encodes CDR1 MNHGY and CDR2 SVAAGI. CDR3 protein: CASSYPSGTVNTEAFF. The CDR3 DNA is TGTGCCAGCAGTTACCCCAGTGGGACGGTGAACACTGAAGCTTTCTTT.

This clonotype showed up many times. The chain recombines TRBV20-1 with TRBJ1-1, with D unclear. V gave up 3 bases and J gave up 5 bases, with 7 bases separating them. The CDR3 is 11 residues long. Germline V lookup: CDR1 DFQATT, CDR2 SNEGSKA (reference sequence). CDR3 loop: CSARARTEAFF. In DNA form, the CDR3 reads TGCAGTGCTAGGGCGAGGACTGAAGCTTTCTTT.

This clonotype was detected a few times. The chain employs TRBV27 and TRBJ1-6; no clear D gene. The CDR3 length is 16 residues. The germline CDR1 and CDR2 sequences are MNHEY and SMNVEV (reference sequence). The V end lost 11 bases, the J end lost 1 base, and 18 bases lay between the germline ends. CDR3 region: CAPRKVAGSYNSPLHF. The CDR3 DNA follows: TGTGCCCCACGGAAAGTGGCCGGGTCCTATAATTCACCCCTCCACTTT.

This clonotype was found a few times. The chain couples TRBV6-2 or TRBV6-3 to TRBJ1-2; D not resolved. Germline loops: CDR1 MNHEY, CDR2 SVGEGT. Trimming took 3 bases from V and 0 from J, leaving 11 bases between them. This CDR3 contains 15 residues. CDR3 bases: TGTGCCAGCAGTTATATAACAAGGCCTAACTATGGCTACACCTTC. It translates to CASSYITRPNYGYTF.